The following is a T cell receptor (beta chain) sequence with its context. Its cognate antigen is unknown. The sample is drawn from a study of T cell responses to AZD1222 COVID-19 vaccine. Study-level points and caveats: A reported finding is that nearly half of spike-specific TCRs target unmutated variant regions. The breadth and depth of Spike-specific TCRs increased once two AZD1222 doses had been given. The sample set comprised mostly white British donors with more females, and clonal diversity was possibly underestimated.

Second doses that came at about 4 or about 12 weeks were put together. Only in-frame clones appear in the TCRdb table, and some are missing; sequencing was by immunoSEQ multiplex PCR. In the table there are under 60,000 clones, around nine tenths of which are singletons. CDR3 length equals 15 residues. Trimming took 0 bases from V and 2 from J, leaving 12 bases between them. Germline loops: CDR1 SGDLS, CDR2 YYNGEE. The receptor's source is an adult who received the AZD1222 COVID-19 vaccine. This sequence joins TRBV9 and TRBJ2-7, with no clear D. The specimen comprised peripheral blood, sampled 28 days after the second AZD1222 dose. The DNA for the CDR3 is TGTGCCAGCAGCGTAGGGGCAGGAGAGACCTACGAGCAGTACTTC. Its translation is CASSVGAGETYEQYF. Full variable domain (rest looked up from reference TRBV9 and TRBJ2-7): DSGVTQTPKHLITATGQRVTLRCSPRSGDLSVYWYQQSLDQGLQFLIQYYNGEERAKGNILERFSAQQFPDLHSELNLSSLELGDSALYFCASSVGAGETYEQYFGPGTRLTVT.